This entry lists 19 T cell receptor beta chains sequenced from one sample in a study of shared clonotypes between healthy human individuals. Sequencing was performed with immunoSEQ multiplex PCR; in TCRdb, only in-frame clones are kept and a portion is missing. The sample lists some 2,000,000 clones, 85% to 95% occurring once. CD45RO-negative cells were positively selected for CCR7, leaving out terminally differentiated effector memory CD45RA+ cells. Sample: naive CD8+ T cells sorted from blood. The origin of the receptors is a young man in good health.

Worth noting for this clone: The same CDR3 is also encoded by other DNA sequences in this sample. The genes are TRBV13 and TRBJ1-1; maybe TRBD1 (5 bases). Per germline, CDR1 PRHDT and CDR2 FYEKMQ (reference sequence). The CDR3 runs 15 residues. V shed 0 bases and J shed 2 bases, with 10 bases lying between them. CDR3 in amino acids: CASSLGGQGNTEAFF. Written as DNA, the CDR3 is TGTGCCAGCAGCTTAGGTGGCCAGGGAAACACTGAAGCTTTCTTT.

In this sample, this clone turned up once. Other DNA sequences from this sample encode an identical CDR3 as well. J is TRBJ2-7 and V is TRBV29-1; D gene unclear. Per germline, CDR1 SQVTM and CDR2 ANQGSEA. Trimming cost V 1 base and J 0 bases, with 4 bases left between them. The CDR3 has 12 residues. Here the CDR3 reads CSVEASSYEQYF. The DNA for the CDR3 is TGCAGCGTTGAAGCTAGCTCCTACGAGCAGTACTTC.

This rearrangement joins TRBV29-1 to TRBJ2-1, with a tentative D call TRBD2 (6 bases). The germline CDR1 and CDR2 sequences are SQVTM and ANQGSEA. The CDR3 contains 14 residues. Between the trimmed V and J ends, which lost 3 bases and 8 bases, there was a span of 17 bases. For the CDR3, the DNA is TGCAGCGTTGATTATGGGGGGATAAGAGATGAGCAGTTCTTC. Its protein is CSVDYGGIRDEQFF.

For this clone: This same CDR3 is encoded by further DNA sequences in the sample. The chain employs TRBV27 and TRBJ1-2, with D unresolved. V lost 3 bases and J lost 3, with 8 bases in between. The CDR3 totals 13 residues. Germline lookup yields CDR1 MNHEY and CDR2 SMNVEV (reference sequence). Written as DNA, the CDR3 is TGTGCCAGCAGTTTTTCAAGAGACTATGGCTACACCTTC. This gives the protein CASSFSRDYGYTF.

This chain links TRBV6-5 with TRBJ2-1; D gene unclear. This CDR3 has 13 amino acids. V dropped 4 bases and J dropped 9 bases, with 13 bases sitting between them. The germline gives CDR1 MNHEY, CDR2 SVGAGI. CDR3 amino acids: CASSSNPEVEQFF. For the CDR3, the DNA is TGTGCCAGCAGTTCCAACCCCGAGGTTGAGCAGTTCTTC.

The chain carries TRBV27 and TRBJ1-3; D remains unclear. The CDR3 contains 15 residues. The V end was cut by 6 bases, the J end by 0 bases, with 12 bases between. Germline V lookup: CDR1 MNHEY, CDR2 SMNVEV (reference sequence). Written as DNA, the CDR3 is TGTGCCAGCAGGCCTCTCTCGGGCTCTGGAAACACCATATATTTT. Translated: CASRPLSGSGNTIYF.

V gene TRBV6-5 combines with J gene TRBJ2-3; 10 nucleotides align to TRBD2. CDR3 length equals 15 residues. The germline gives CDR1 MNHEY, CDR2 SVGAGI. Unmatched junction bases numbered 6, after V lost 6 bases and J lost 3 bases. The CDR3 sequence is CASRIAGGLTDTQYF. The CDR3 DNA follows: TGTGCCAGCAGGATAGCGGGAGGCTTGACAGATACGCAGTATTTT.

Notes on this clone: Other DNA sequences within the sample encode an identical CDR3. The chain employs TRBV7-6 and TRBJ2-7, with D unresolved. This CDR3 spans 13 amino acids. CDR1 and CDR2 from the germline V gene are SGHVS and FNYEAQ. The V end lost 0 bases, the J end lost 4 bases, and 7 bases lay between the germline ends. The CDR3 DNA follows: TGTGCCAGCAGCTTAGCTGAAAGGTACGAGCAGTACTTC. Translation gives CASSLAERYEQYF.

The genes are TRBV6-5 and TRBJ1-2, with 9 bases lining up with TRBD1. From germline, CDR1 is MNHEY and CDR2 SVGAGI. V lost 0 bases and J lost 7; bases outside the gene matches: 9. The CDR3 is made up of 16 amino acids. The CDR3 sequence: CASSYSPSGTGFGYTF. CDR3 DNA: TGTGCCAGCAGTTACTCCCCCTCCGGGACAGGGTTTGGCTACACCTTC.

The chain uses TRBV4-3 and TRBJ2-1; D is ambiguous. This CDR3 spans 18 amino acids. The V and J ends lost 0 bases and 0 bases respectively, with 15 bases between them. CDR1 is LGHNA and CDR2 is YSLEER in the germline V gene. CDR3 sequence: CASSQDDRSLSSYNEQFF. In DNA, the CDR3 is TGCGCCAGCAGCCAAGACGACCGTAGCTTGAGCTCCTACAATGAGCAGTTCTTC.

The rearrangement uses TRBV9 and TRBJ1-6, with D perhaps matching TRBD1 (6 bases). The germline CDR1 and CDR2 sequences are SGDLS and YYNGEE. V lost 5 bases and J lost 3, with 9 bases in between. The CDR3 covers 14 residues. The CDR3 DNA is TGTGCCAGCAGTCTGGACAGCTATAATTCACCCCTCCACTTT. Translated: CASSLDSYNSPLHF.

The J gene is TRBJ2-7, the V gene TRBV2, with TRBD2 matching over 7 bases. The CDR3 runs 15 residues. Germline V gene data show CDR1 as SNHLY and CDR2 as FYNNEI. Trimming took 3 bases from V and 5 from J; bases not matched to a gene: 10. CDR3 sequence (DNA): TGTGCCAGCAGTGACCGACTAGCTATATCCGACGAGCAGTACTTC. It yields the protein CASSDRLAISDEQYF.

The chain links TRBV27 to TRBJ2-7, with 10 nucleotides matching TRBD1. Germline V gives CDR1 MNHEY, CDR2 SMNVEV (reference sequence). This CDR3 spans 17 amino acids. The V segment lost 5 bases and the J segment 1 base; nucleotides outside the gene matches: 11. The CDR3 protein is CASSATPGTGVSYEQYF. CDR3 in DNA: TGTGCCAGCAGTGCTACACCCGGGACAGGGGTGTCCTACGAGCAGTACTTC.

This clone was seen just once. This same CDR3 is encoded by further DNA sequences in the sample. The V and J genes are TRBV9 and TRBJ2-3; no clear D gene. V lost 0 bases and J lost 4, with 6 bases in between. CDR1 and CDR2 from the germline V gene are SGDLS and YYNGEE. The CDR3 contains 13 residues. CDR3 sequence (DNA): TGTGCCAGCAGCGTAGTTAGTTCAGATACGCAGTATTTT. Translated: CASSVVSSDTQYF.

The genes are TRBV27 and TRBJ2-7; 8 bases align to TRBD2. CDR1 is MNHEY, CDR2 SMNVEV, per germline (reference sequence). This CDR3 has 14 residues. J was trimmed by 4 bases and V by 4 bases; bases with no gene match: 6. In DNA, the CDR3 is TGTGCCAGCAGTTCCAGCGGGAGATTTTACGAGCAGTACTTC. Protein: CASSSSGRFYEQYF.

The rearrangement links TRBV7-9 to TRBJ1-3, with unresolved D. V gave up 5 bases and J gave up 0 bases, with 14 bases separating them. Germline V gives CDR1 SEHNR, CDR2 FQNEAQ (reference sequence). The CDR3 sequence is 16 residues long. The CDR3 spells CASSGSGLNSGNTIYF. Here the CDR3 DNA reads TGTGCCAGCAGCGGTTCCGGGCTGAACTCTGGAAACACCATATATTTT.

J is TRBJ1-1 and V is TRBV10-3; 8 bases are shared with TRBD1. The germline V gene has CDR1 ENHRY and CDR2 SYGVKD. The V segment lost 7 bases and the J segment 1 base; nucleotides outside the gene matches: 5. This CDR3 spans 14 amino acids. The CDR3: CAITTTGENTEAFF. Written as DNA, the CDR3 is TGTGCCATCACCACGACAGGGGAGAACACTGAAGCTTTCTTT.

In this sample, this clone turned up once. CDR3 nucleotide sequence: TGTGCCAGCAGGCCTATTATGACAGATACGCAGTATTTT. Translated, it gives CASRPIMTDTQYF. The rearrangement joins TRBV27 to TRBJ2-3, with D hard to call. CDR3 length equals 13 residues. CDR1 MNHEY and CDR2 SMNVEV come from the germline V gene (reference sequence). V shed 6 bases and J shed 3 bases, with 10 bases lying between them.

This clone was recorded once. The chain recombines TRBV5-1 with TRBJ2-2, with 11 bases aligning to TRBD2. Losses at the gene ends were 4 bases for V and 6 bases for J; bases not matched to a gene: 8. The CDR3 is 16 amino acids. Germline lookup yields CDR1 SGHRS and CDR2 YFSETQ. The CDR3 loop reads CASSLASGGFAGELFF. The CDR3 coding sequence is TGCGCCAGCAGCCTTGCTAGCGGGGGGTTCGCCGGGGAGCTGTTTTTT.